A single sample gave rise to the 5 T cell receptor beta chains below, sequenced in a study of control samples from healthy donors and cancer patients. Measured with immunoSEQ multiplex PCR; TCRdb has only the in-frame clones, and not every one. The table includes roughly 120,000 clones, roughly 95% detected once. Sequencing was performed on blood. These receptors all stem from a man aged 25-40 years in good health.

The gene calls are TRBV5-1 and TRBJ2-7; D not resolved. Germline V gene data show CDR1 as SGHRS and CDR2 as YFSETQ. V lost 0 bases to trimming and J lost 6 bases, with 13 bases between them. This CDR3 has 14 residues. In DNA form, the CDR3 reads TGCGCCAGCAGCTTGGATGGTATCTTCGTCGAGCAGTACTTC. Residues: CASSLDGIFVEQYF. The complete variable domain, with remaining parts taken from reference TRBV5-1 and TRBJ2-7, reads KAGVTQTPRYLIKTRGQQVTLSCSPISGHRSVSWYQQTPGQGLQFLFEYFSETQRNKGNFPGRFSGRQFSNSRSEMNVSTLELGDSALYLCASSLDGIFVEQYFGPGTRLTVT.

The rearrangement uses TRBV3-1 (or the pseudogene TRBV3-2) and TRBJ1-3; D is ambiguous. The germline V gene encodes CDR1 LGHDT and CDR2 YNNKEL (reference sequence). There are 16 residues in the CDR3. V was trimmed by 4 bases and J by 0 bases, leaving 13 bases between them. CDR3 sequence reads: CASSLRPGLSGNTIYF. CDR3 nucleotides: TGTGCCAGCAGCCTCCGCCCGGGCCTCTCTGGAAACACCATATATTTT.

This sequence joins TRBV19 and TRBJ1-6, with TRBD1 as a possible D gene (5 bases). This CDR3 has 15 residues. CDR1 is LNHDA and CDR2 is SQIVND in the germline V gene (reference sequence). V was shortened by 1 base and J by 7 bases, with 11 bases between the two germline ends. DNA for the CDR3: TGTGCCAGTAGTATAGGAACAGGTGGGAATTCACCCCTCCACTTT. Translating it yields CASSIGTGGNSPLHF.

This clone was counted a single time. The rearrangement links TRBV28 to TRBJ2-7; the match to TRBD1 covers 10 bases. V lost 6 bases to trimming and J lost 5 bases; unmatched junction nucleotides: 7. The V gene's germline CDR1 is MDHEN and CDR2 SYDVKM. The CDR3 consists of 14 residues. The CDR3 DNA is TGTGCCAGCAGATCCGGGACAGGGGTCCACGAGCAGTACTTC. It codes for CASRSGTGVHEQYF.

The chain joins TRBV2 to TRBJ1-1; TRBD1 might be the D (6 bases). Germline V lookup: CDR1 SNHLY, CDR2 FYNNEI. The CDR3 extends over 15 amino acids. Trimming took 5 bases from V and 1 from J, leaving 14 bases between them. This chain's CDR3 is CASSPQGIQNTEAFF. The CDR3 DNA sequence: TGTGCCAGCAGTCCACAGGGAATCCAGAACACTGAAGCTTTCTTT.